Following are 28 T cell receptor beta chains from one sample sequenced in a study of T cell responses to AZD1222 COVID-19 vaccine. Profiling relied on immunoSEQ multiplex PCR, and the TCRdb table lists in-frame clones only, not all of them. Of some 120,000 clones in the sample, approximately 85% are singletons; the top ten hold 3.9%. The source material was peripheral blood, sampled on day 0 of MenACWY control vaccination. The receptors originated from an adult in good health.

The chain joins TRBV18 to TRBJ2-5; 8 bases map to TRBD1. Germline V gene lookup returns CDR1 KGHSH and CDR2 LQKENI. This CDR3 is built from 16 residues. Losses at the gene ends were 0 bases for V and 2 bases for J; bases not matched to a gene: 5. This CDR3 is CASSPPGDRRQETQYF. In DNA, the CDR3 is TGTGCCAGCTCACCACCGGGGGACAGGAGGCAAGAGACCCAGTACTTC.

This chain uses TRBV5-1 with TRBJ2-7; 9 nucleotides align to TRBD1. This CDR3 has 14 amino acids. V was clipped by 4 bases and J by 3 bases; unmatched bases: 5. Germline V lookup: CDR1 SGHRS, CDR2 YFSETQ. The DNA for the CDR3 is TGCGCCAGCAGCCCACAGGGGGCGGGCTACGAGCAGTACTTC. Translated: CASSPQGAGYEQYF.

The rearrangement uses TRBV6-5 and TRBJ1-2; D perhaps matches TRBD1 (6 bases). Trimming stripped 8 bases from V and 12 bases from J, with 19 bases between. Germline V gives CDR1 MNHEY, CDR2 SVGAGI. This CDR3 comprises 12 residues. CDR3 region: CASYSPTEGDTF. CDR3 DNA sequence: TGTGCCAGCTACTCTCCCACGGAGGGGGACACCTTC.

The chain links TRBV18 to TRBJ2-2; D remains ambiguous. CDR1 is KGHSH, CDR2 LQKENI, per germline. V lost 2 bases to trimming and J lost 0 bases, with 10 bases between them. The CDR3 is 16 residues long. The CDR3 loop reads CASSPTARANTGELFF. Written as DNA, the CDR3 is TGTGCCAGCTCACCAACCGCACGGGCGAACACCGGGGAGCTGTTTTTT.

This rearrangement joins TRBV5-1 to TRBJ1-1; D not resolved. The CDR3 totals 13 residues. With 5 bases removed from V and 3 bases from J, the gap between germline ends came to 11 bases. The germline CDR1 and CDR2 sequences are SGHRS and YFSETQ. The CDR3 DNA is TGCGCCAGCAGGTCTTTGTGGGACACTGAAGCTTTCTTT. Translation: CASRSLWDTEAFF. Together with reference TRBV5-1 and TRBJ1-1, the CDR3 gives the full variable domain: KAGVTQTPRYLIKTRGQQVTLSCSPISGHRSVSWYQQTPGQGLQFLFEYFSETQRNKGNFPGRFSGRQFSNSRSEMNVSTLELGDSALYLCASRSLWDTEAFFGQGTRLTVV.

CDR3: CASPRSGAVNTEAFF. The CDR3 bases are TGTGCCAGCCCCAGGTCAGGGGCGGTGAACACTGAAGCTTTCTTT. The chain couples TRBV6-5 to TRBJ1-1; TRBD1 might be the D (6 bases). This CDR3 has 15 amino acids. Per germline, CDR1 MNHEY and CDR2 SVGAGI. V was cut by 8 bases and J by 0 bases, with 16 bases left in between.

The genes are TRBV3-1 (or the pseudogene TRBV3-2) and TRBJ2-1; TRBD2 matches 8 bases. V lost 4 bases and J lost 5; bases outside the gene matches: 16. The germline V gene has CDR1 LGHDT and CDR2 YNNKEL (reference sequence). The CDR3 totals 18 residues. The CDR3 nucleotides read TGTGCCAGCAGCCCCACGCGATTGATAGCGGGGCTACACAATGAGCAGTTCTTC. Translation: CASSPTRLIAGLHNEQFF.

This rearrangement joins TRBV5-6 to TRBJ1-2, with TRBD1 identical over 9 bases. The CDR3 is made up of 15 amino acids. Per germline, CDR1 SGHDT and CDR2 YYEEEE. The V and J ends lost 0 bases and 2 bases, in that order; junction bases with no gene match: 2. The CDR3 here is CASSLVGTGNYGYTF. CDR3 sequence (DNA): TGTGCCAGCAGCTTGGTGGGGACAGGGAACTATGGCTACACCTTC.

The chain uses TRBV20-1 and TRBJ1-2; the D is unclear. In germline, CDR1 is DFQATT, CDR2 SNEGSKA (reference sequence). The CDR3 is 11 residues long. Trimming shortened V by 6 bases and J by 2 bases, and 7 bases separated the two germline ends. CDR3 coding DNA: TGCAGTGCCAATAGGAACTATGGCTACACCTTC. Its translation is CSANRNYGYTF.

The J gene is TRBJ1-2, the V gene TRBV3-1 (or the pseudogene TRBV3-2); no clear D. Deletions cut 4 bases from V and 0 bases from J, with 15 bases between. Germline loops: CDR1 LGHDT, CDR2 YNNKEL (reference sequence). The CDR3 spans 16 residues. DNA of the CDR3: TGTGCCAGCAGCCTAAACCTGAACGTCCCTAACTATGGCTACACCTTC. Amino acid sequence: CASSLNLNVPNYGYTF.

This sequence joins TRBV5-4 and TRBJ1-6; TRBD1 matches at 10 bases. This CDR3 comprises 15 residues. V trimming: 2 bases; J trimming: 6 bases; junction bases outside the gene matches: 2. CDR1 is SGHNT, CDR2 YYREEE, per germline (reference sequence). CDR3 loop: CASSFWTGGNSPLHF. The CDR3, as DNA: TGTGCCAGCAGCTTTTGGACAGGGGGTAATTCACCCCTCCACTTT.

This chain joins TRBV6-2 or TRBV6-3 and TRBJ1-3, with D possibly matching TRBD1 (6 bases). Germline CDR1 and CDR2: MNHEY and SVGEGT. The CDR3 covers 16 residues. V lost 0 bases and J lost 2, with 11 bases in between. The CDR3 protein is CASSYSSHRAGNTIYF. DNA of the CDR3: TGTGCCAGCAGTTACTCGTCCCACAGGGCTGGAAACACCATATATTTT.

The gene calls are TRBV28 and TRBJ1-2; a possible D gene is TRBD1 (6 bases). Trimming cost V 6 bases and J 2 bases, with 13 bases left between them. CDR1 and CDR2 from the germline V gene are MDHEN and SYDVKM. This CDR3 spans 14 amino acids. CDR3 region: CASSPGTINYGYTF. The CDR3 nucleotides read TGTGCCAGCAGCCCCGGGACAATAAACTATGGCTACACCTTC.

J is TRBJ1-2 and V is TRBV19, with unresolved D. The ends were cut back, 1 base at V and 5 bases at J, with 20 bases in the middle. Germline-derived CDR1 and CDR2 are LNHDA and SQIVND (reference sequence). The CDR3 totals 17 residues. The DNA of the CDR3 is TGTGCCAGTAGTATAGCTATCGGTAAGGGATCGACATATGGCTACACCTTC. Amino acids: CASSIAIGKGSTYGYTF.

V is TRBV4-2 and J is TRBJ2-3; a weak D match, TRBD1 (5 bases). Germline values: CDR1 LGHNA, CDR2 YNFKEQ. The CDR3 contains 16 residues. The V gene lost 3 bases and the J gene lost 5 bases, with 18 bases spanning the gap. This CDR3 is CASSHLVRGSGDTQYF. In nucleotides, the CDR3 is TGTGCCAGCAGCCACCTCGTAAGGGGTTCGGGAGATACGCAGTATTTT.

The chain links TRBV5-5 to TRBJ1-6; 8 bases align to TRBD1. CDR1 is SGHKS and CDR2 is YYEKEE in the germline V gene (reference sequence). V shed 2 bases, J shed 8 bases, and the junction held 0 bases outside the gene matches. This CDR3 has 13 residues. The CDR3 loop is CASSLQGDSPLHF. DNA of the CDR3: TGTGCCAGCAGCTTACAGGGGGATTCACCCCTCCACTTT.

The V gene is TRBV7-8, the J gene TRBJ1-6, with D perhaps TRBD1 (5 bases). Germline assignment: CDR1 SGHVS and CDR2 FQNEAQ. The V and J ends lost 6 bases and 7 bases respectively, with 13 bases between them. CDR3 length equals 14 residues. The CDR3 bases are TGTGCCAGCAGGTCCGGGACGGGAAATTCACCCCTCCACTTT. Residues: CASRSGTGNSPLHF.

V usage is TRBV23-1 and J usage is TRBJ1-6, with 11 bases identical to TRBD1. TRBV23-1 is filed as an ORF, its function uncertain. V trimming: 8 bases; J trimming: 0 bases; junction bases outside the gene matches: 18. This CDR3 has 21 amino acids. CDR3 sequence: CASEEGRTGGNFGSYNSPLHF. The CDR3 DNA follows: TGCGCCAGCGAAGAAGGTAGGACAGGGGGCAATTTTGGCTCCTATAATTCACCCCTCCACTTT.

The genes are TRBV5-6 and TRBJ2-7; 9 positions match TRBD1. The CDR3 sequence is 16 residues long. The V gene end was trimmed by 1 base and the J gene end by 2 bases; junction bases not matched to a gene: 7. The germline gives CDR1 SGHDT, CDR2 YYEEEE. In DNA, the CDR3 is TGTGCCAGCAGCTTGTATTTTGGGGACAGGGCCTACGAGCAGTACTTC. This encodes CASSLYFGDRAYEQYF.

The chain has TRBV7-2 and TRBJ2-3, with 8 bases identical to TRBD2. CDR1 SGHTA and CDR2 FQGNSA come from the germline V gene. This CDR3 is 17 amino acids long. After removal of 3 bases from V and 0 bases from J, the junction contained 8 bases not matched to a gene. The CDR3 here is CASSFYTTSGSTDTQYF. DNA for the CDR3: TGTGCCAGCAGCTTCTATACTACTAGCGGAAGCACAGATACGCAGTATTTT.

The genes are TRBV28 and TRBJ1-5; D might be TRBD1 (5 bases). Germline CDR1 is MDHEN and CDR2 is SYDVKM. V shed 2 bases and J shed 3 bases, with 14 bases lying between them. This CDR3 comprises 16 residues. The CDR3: CASSLRGRGNNQPQHF. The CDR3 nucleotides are TGTGCCAGCAGTTTAAGGGGTCGAGGTAACAATCAGCCCCAGCATTTT. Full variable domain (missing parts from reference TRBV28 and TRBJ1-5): DVKVTQSSRYLVKRTGEKVFLECVQDMDHENMFWYRQDPGLGLRLIYFSYDVKMKEKGDIPEGYSVSREKKERFSLILESASTNQTSMYLCASSLRGRGNNQPQHFGDGTRLSIL.

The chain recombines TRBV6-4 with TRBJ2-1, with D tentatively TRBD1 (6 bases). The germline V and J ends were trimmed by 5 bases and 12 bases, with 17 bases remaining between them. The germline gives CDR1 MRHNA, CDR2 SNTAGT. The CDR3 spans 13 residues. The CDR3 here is CASSQIYGGRQFF. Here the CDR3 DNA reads TGTGCCAGCAGTCAAATTTATGGGGGCCGGCAGTTCTTC.

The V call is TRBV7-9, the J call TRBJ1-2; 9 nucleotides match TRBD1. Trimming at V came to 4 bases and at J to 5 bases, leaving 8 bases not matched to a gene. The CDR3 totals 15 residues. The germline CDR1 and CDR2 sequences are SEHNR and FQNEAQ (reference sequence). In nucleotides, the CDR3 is TGTGCCAGCAGCTCCCCAGGGACAGGGAATTATGGCTACACCTTC. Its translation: CASSSPGTGNYGYTF.

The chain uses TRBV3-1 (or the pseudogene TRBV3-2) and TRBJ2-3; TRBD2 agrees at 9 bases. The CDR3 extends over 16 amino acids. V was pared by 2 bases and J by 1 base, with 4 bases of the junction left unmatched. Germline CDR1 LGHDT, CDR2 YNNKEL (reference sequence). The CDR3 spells CASSQSSGEGTDTQYF. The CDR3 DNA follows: TGTGCCAGCAGCCAATCTAGCGGGGAGGGCACAGATACGCAGTATTTT.

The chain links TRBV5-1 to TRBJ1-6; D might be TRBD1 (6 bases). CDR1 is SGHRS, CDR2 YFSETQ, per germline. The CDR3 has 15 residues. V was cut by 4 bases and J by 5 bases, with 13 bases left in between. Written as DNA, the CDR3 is TGCGCCAGCAGCACAGGACAGAGAAATAATTCACCCCTCCACTTT. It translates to CASSTGQRNNSPLHF.

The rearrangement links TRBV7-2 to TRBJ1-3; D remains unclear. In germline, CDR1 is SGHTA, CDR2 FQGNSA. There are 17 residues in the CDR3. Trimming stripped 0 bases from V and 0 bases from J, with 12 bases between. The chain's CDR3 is CASSLAPVWHSGNTIYF. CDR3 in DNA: TGTGCCAGCAGCTTAGCGCCGGTCTGGCACTCTGGAAACACCATATATTTT.

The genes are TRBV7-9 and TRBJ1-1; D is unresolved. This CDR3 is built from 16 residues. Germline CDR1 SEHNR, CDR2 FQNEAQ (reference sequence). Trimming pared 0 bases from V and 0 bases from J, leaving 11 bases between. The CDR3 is CASSLALLEVNTEAFF. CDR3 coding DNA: TGTGCCAGCAGCTTAGCCCTCCTCGAGGTGAACACTGAAGCTTTCTTT. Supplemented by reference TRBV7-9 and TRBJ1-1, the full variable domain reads DTGVSQNPRHKITKRGQNVTFRCDPISEHNRLYWYRQTLGQGPEFLTYFQNEAQLEKSRLLSDRFSAERPKGSFSTLEIQRTEQGDSAMYLCASSLALLEVNTEAFFGQGTRLTVV.

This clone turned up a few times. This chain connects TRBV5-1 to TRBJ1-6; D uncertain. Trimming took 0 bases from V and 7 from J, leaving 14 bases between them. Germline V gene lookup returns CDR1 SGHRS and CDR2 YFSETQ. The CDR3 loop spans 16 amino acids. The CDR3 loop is CASSLVYSRNNSPLHF. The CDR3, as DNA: TGCGCCAGCAGCTTGGTTTACAGCCGAAACAATTCACCCCTCCACTTT.